This TCR beta chain was observed in a study of T cell responses to AZD1222 COVID-19 vaccine. The V gene's germline CDR1 is MDHEN and CDR2 SYDVKM. The V and J ends lost 6 bases and 1 base respectively, with 6 bases between them. This CDR3 region has 13 residues. Repertoires were generated with immunoSEQ multiplex PCR, while TCRdb's copy carries only in-frame clones and drops some. Altogether about 120,000 clones are present, around 87% being singletons, with the ten largest covering 8% to 13%. The receptor's source is an adult in good health. The starting material was peripheral blood, obtained on day 0 of AZD1222 vaccination. The genes are TRBV28 and TRBJ2-2; D remains unclear. The CDR3 protein is CASSARNTGELFF. The CDR3 nucleotides read TGTGCCAGCAGCGCCCGGAACACCGGGGAGCTGTTTTTT.